This T cell receptor beta chain was sequenced for a study of CD8+ T cells in alopecia areata. Isolated RNA was reverse transcribed into cDNA used as the sequencing template. Libraries were prepared by immunoSEQ multiplex PCR; TCRdb keeps only in-frame clonotypes and omits some of them. The sample lists a few hundred thousand clones, approximately 60% seen once, with nearly 5% in the top ten. This CDR3 region has 14 residues. The V end was cut by 1 base, the J end by 0 bases, with 9 bases between. The germline CDR1 and CDR2 sequences are SQVTM and ANQGSEA. The sample consisted of CD8+ T cells sorted from blood. This receptor was taken from a human donor in good health. The chain couples TRBV29-1 to TRBJ1-1; tentative D call: TRBD1 (5 bases). CDR3 coding DNA: TGCAGCGTTGAAGGACAGATGTTGAACACTGAAGCTTTCTTT. It translates to CSVEGQMLNTEAFF.